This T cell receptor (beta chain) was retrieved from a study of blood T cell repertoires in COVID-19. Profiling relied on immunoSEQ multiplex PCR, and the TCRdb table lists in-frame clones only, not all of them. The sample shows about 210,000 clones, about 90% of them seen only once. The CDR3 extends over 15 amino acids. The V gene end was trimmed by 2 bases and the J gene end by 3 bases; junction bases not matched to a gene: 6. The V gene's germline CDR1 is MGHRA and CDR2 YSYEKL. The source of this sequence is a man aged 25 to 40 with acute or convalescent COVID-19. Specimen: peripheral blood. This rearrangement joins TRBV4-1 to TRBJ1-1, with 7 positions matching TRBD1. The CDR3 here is CASSQLRQGYTEAFF. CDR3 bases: TGCGCCAGCAGCCAACTGCGACAGGGATACACTGAAGCTTTCTTT.